The clone carrying this T cell receptor beta chain was seen a few times. Together with a sample-barcoded 5' primer, a J-beta primer mix was included in a second PCR lasting about 7 to 11 cycles. TCRdb fed the 5' RACE reads into MiXCR, producing one record per CDR3 protein. This table has some 710,000 distinct CDR3 sequences, about half appearing once. The sample belongs to a study of blood T cells in healthy people across ages. This CDR3 region has 16 residues. Unmatched junction bases numbered 16, after V lost 6 bases and J lost 5 bases. Germline V CDR1 and CDR2: DFQATT, SNEGSKA (reference sequence).

The chain has TRBV20-1 and TRBJ2-1; TRBD1 agrees at 7 bases. This clonotype was sampled from a man older than 75 in good health. The specimen was blood. The CDR3 spells CSATKIEDRTDNEQFF. CDR3 DNA: TGCAGTGCAACAAAAATCGAGGACAGGACCGACAATGAGCAGTTCTTC.